The source of this TCR beta chain is a study of CD8+ T cells in alopecia areata (dated by TCRdb to the late 2010s). Study-wide context: Treated patients were enrolled in an open-label pilot trial of oral tofacitinib, 5 to 10 mg twice daily, for moderate-to-severe alopecia areata. Patients received tofacitinib for 6 to 18 months and were then followed off drug for 6 months to check for delayed response and recurrence. To study T cell clonal expansion in alopecia areata, the researchers applied high-throughput TCRbeta sequencing to both the C3H/HeJ mouse model and human patients. Scalp tissue and sorted CD4+ and CD8+ peripheral blood T cells from patchy and totalis/universalis alopecia areata patients and from healthy controls were covered by human TCRbeta sequencing. Patients on tofacitinib were biopsied at baseline and after 4 and 24 weeks of treatment, and several of the patients also had a later scalp biopsy. Scalp clonality was compared among normal scalp (n=4), patchy alopecia areata scalp (n=8), and alopecia totalis/universalis scalp (n=8). RNA was extracted with the PAXgene miRNA kit for fixed scalp, the miRNeasy kit for PBMCs, and the RNeasy kit for mouse skin. TCRbeta CDR3 regions were amplified by immunoSEQ multiplex PCR using 35 Vbeta forward and 13 Jbeta reverse primers. Results and caveats for the whole study, not just this receptor: TCR sequences shared between patients were less clear than in mice, possibly partly because of HLA diversity in the patient population. Compared with normal scalp, lesional scalp had higher clonality and more expanded CD8+ clones, particularly in alopecia totalis/universalis, a pattern that suggests antigenic drive. Unlike mouse skin, which is dominated by gammadelta T cells, normal human skin has resident alphabeta T cells that are also sequenced, and this complicates analysis of the scalp TCR repertoire.

Library generation was performed with the immunoSEQ multiplex PCR assay. For TCR sequencing, RNA was extracted from every sample and reverse transcribed into cDNA to serve as template. First-strand cDNA was synthesized with SuperScript III using a 2:1 mix of oligo-dT and random hexamers. A synthetic immune receptor repertoire was used to assess amplification bias, and residual bias was removed computationally. In the original analysis: Raw reads were preprocessed for error removal, and CDR3 was defined according to IMGT conventions as running from the conserved cysteine to phenylalanine. Clonality was computed as 1 minus the Shannon entropy, with the entropy normalized by log2 of the number of productive unique TCRs. CD4 or CD8 identity of scalp clones was inferred by cross-referencing scalp TCRbeta sequences with sorted blood CD4 and CD8 repertoires. Entries here come from immuneACCESS through TCRdb and include only in-frame sequences with V and J called. Some clones fail to appear in such tables; in the studies checked, an unresolved V gene covers under half of the shortfall, and the cause of the remainder is unknown. For V, J and clone size, that table is used; D and trimming come from the DNA. The sample has about 150,000 clones on record, around half of them singletons. Roughly a fifth of the sample lies in the top ten.

This specimen's time point label, per the study, means: baseline before oral tofacitinib. Peripheral blood and lesional scalp punch biopsies were obtained from patients with alopecia areata. After PBMCs were isolated by density centrifugation and stained for CD3, CD4 and CD8, a FACSAria was used to sort CD4+ and CD8+ T cells. Remarks on this clone: What this receptor recognizes is not known. No base-level quality is on record; no much larger clone is a single base apart.

The clonotype originates from a human donor with alopecia areata. The source material was CD8+ T cells sorted from blood, sampled at week 0.

Here the CDR3 is given as CASSTTQENTGELFF. The nucleotides read TGCGCCAGCAGTACGACCCAGGAGAACACCGGGGAGCTGTTTTTT. The sequence is built from TRBV10-2 and TRBJ2-2; no D gene can be assigned with confidence. As encoded in the germline V gene, CDR1 is WSHSY while CDR2 is SAAADI. V was cut back by 5 bases and J by 1 base, leaving a gap of 11 bases between them. The cysteine opens and the phenylalanine closes a CDR3 of 15 amino acids. Solely the CDR3 DNA is kept, with 45 bases framed from the first base.